This T cell receptor (beta chain) appears in the sequencing data of a study of blood T cell repertoires in COVID-19. About the study: Samples came from the United States, Italy and Spain, spanning acute and convalescent COVID-19. T cells, B-cell-depleted T cells, or PBMCs supplied cDNA or gDNA.

The assay was immunoSEQ multiplex PCR, and TCRdb's table has in-frame clones only and misses some. This sample carries about 350,000 clones, about 90% of them seen once, and the ten largest clones take roughly 3%. Participants, 18 to 89 years old, spanned approximately 26 US areas. Participants had their cohort set by participant-reported clinical history. The V gene's germline CDR1 is SGDLS and CDR2 YYNGEE. This CDR3 comprises 16 residues. Trimming cost V 4 bases and J 4 bases; bases outside gene matches: 9. This chain joins TRBV9 and TRBJ2-1; 9 bases match TRBD2. The receptor comes from a woman aged 30 to 39 who had recovered from COVID-19. Sequencing used PBMCs or T cells enriched from blood (not recorded which). The CDR3 loop reads CASSSRLAALYNEQFF. The CDR3 nucleotides read TGTGCCAGCAGCTCCAGACTAGCGGCCTTGTACAATGAGCAGTTCTTC.